This T cell receptor beta chain came from a study of regulatory dendritic cells for organ transplantation. With regard to this clone: Its target is unknown.

The CDR3 has 15 residues. Germline V gene data show CDR1 as SGHTA and CDR2 as FQGTGA. V shed 4 bases, J shed 5 bases, and the junction held 8 bases outside the gene matches. Allogeneic regulatory or mature dendritic cells were co-cultured for about 5 days with CFSE-labeled sorted T cells at 1:10. Generated by immunoSEQ multiplex PCR, the TCRdb table keeps only in-frame clones and is missing some. The sample shows some 9,600 clones, around 80% of them seen only once. J is TRBJ2-3 and V is TRBV7-3; TRBD2 matches 8 bases. Sequenced material: memory CD4+ T cells from blood cultured with dendritic cells. Subset specified: CD45RO+ memory T cells. The TCR sequence derives from a human donor in good health. The DNA of the CDR3 is TGTGCCAGCAGCTCCACTAGCGGTAACGGAGATACGCAGTATTTT. Amino acids: CASSSTSGNGDTQYF.